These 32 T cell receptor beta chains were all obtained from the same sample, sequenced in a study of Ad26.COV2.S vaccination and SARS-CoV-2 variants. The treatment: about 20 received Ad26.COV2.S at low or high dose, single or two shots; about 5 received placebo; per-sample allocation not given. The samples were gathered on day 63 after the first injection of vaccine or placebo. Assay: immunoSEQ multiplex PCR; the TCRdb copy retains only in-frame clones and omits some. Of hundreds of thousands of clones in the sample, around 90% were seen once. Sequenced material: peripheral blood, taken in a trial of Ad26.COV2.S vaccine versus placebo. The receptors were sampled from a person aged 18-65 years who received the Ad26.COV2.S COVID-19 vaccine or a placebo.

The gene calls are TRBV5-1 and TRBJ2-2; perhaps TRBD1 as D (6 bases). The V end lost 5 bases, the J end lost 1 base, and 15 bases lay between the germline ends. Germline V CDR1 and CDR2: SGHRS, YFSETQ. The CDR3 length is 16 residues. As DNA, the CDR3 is TGCGCCAGCAGACTCTCTTGGACAGAGAACACCGGGGAGCTGTTTTTT. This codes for CASRLSWTENTGELFF.

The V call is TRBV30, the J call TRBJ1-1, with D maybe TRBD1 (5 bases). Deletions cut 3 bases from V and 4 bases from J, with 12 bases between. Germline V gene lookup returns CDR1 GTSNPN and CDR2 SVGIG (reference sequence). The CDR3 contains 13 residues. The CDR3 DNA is TGTGCCTGGAGGTCAGGGTCAGGCACTGAAGCTTTCTTT. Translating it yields CAWRSGSGTEAFF. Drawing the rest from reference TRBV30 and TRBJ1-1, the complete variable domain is SQTIHQWPATLVQPVGSPLSLECTVEGTSNPNLYWYRQAAGRGLQLLFYSVGIGQISSEVPQNLSASRPQDRQFILSSKKLLLSDSGFYLCAWRSGSGTEAFFGQGTRLTVV.

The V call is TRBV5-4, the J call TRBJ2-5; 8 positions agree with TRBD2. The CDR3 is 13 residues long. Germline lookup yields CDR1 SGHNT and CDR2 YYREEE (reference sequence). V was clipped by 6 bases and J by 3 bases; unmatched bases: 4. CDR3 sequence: CASTFSGEETQYF. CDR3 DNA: TGTGCCAGCACCTTTAGCGGGGAAGAGACCCAGTACTTC.

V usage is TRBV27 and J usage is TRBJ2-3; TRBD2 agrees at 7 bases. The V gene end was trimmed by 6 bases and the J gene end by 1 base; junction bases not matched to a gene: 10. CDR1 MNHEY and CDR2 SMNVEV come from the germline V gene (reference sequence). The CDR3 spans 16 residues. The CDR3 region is CASSRSGGWGTDTQYF. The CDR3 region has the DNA TGTGCCAGCAGCCGATCGGGGGGTTGGGGCACAGATACGCAGTATTTT.

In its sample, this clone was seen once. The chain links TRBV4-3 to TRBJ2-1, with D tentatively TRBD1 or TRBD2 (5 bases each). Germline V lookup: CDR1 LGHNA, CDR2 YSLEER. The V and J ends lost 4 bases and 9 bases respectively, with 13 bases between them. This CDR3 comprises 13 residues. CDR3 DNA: TGCGCCAGCAGCCCCCTCCTGAGGGGTGAGCAGTTCTTC. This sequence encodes CASSPLLRGEQFF.

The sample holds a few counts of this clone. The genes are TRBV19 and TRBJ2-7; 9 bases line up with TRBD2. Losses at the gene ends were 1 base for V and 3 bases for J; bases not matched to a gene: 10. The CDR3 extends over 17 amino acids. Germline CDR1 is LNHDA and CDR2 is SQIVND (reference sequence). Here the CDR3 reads CASSIAVSGSNGYEQYF. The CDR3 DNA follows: TGTGCCAGTAGTATAGCGGTTAGCGGGAGTAACGGCTACGAGCAGTACTTC.

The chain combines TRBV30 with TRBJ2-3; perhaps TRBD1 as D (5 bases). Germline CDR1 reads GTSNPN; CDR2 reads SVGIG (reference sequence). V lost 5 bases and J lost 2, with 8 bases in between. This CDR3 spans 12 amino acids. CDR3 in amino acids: CAWGADTDTQYF. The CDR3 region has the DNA TGTGCCTGGGGGGCCGACACAGATACGCAGTATTTT.

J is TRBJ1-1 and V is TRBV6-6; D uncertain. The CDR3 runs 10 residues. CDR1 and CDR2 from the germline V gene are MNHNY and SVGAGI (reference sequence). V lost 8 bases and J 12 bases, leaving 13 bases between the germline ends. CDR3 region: CASGGWATFF. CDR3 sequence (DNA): TGTGCCAGCGGCGGTTGGGCAACTTTCTTT.

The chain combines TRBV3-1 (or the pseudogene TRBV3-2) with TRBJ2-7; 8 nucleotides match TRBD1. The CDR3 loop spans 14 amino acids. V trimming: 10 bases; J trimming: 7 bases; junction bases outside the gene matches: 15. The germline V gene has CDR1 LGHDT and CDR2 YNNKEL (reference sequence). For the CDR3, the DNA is TGTGCCAACGGAGACAAGGACAGGGCGGGGGAGCAGTACTTC. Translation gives CANGDKDRAGEQYF.

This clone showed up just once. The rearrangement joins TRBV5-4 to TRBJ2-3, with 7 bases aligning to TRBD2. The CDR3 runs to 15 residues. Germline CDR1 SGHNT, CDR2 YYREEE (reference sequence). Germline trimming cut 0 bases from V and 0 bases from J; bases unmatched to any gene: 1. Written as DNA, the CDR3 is TGTGCCAGCAGCTTGGCTAGCGGAAGCACAGATACGCAGTATTTT. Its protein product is CASSLASGSTDTQYF.

The CDR3 region is CASSSNPGNTIYF. CDR3 in DNA: TGTGCCAGCAGCTCGAACCCTGGAAACACCATATATTTT. This sequence joins TRBV11-3 and TRBJ1-3; no definite D call. Germline CDR1 reads SGHNT; CDR2 reads YENEEA. The CDR3 extends over 13 amino acids. Trimming shortened V by 4 bases and J by 2 bases, and 6 bases separated the two germline ends. The variable domain in full, with the rest retrieved from reference TRBV11-3 and TRBJ1-3, is EAGVVQSPRYKIIEKKQPVAFWCNPISGHNTLYWYLQNLGQGPELLIRYENEEAVDDSQLPKDRFSAERLKGVDSTLKIQPAELGDSAVYLCASSSNPGNTIYFGEGSWLTVV.

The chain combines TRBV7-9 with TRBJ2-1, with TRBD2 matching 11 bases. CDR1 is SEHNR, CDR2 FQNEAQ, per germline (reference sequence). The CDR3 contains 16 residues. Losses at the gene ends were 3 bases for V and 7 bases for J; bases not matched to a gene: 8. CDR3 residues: CASSLAGLAVGNEQFF. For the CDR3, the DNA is TGTGCCAGCAGCTTGGCGGGACTAGCGGTAGGGAATGAGCAGTTCTTC. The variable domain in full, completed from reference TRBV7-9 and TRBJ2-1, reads DTGVSQNPRHKITKRGQNVTFRCDPISEHNRLYWYRQTLGQGPEFLTYFQNEAQLEKSRLLSDRFSAERPKGSFSTLEIQRTEQGDSAMYLCASSLAGLAVGNEQFFGPGTRLTVL.

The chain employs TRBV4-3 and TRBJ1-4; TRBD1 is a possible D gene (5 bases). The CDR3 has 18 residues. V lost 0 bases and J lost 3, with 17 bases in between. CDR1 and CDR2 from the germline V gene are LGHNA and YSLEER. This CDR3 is CASSQDRGGGIANEKLFF. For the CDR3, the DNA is TGCGCCAGCAGCCAAGATCGTGGGGGGGGGATTGCTAATGAAAAACTGTTTTTT.

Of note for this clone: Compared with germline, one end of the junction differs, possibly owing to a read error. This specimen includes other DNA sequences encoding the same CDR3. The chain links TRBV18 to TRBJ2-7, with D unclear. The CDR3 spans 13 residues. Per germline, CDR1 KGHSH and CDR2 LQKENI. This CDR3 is CASSRTETYEQYF. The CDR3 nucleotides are TGCGCCAGCTCGCGGACGGAAACCTACGAGCAGTACTTC.

In DNA, the CDR3 is TGTGCCAGCAGCTTATCAGGGGGCTACGAGCAGTACTTC. This gives the protein CASSLSGGYEQYF. The V gene is TRBV7-2, the J gene TRBJ2-7, with 7 bases identical to TRBD1. This CDR3 region has 13 residues. CDR1 is SGHTA, CDR2 FQGNSA, per germline. The trim removed 2 bases at V and 3 bases at J, leaving 1 base unmatched.

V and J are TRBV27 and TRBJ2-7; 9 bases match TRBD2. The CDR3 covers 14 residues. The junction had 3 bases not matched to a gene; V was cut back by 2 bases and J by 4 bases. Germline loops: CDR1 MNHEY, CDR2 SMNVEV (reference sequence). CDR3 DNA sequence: TGTGCCAGCAGTTTAAGACTAGCGGCATACGAGCAGTACTTC. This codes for CASSLRLAAYEQYF.

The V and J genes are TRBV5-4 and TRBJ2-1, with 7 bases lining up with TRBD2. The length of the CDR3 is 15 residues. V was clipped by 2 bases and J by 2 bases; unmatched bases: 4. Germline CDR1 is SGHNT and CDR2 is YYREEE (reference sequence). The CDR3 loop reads CASSFGGSAYNEQFF. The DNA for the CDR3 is TGTGCCAGCAGCTTTGGCGGGAGCGCCTACAATGAGCAGTTCTTC.

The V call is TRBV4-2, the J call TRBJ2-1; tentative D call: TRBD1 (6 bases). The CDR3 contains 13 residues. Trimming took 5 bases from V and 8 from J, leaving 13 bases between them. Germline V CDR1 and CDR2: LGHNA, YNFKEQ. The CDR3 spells CASSGTSGHEQFF. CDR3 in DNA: TGTGCCAGCAGCGGGACATCCGGGCATGAGCAGTTCTTC.

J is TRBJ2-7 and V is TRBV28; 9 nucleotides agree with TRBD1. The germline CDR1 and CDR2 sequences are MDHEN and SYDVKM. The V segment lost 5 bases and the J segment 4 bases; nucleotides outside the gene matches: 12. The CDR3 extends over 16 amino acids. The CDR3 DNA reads TGTGCCAGCAGTCAAGGCCGGGACAGGGTGAGTTACGAGCAGTACTTC. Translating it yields CASSQGRDRVSYEQYF. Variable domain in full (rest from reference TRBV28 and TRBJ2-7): DVKVTQSSRYLVKRTGEKVFLECVQDMDHENMFWYRQDPGLGLRLIYFSYDVKMKEKGDIPEGYSVSREKKERFSLILESASTNQTSMYLCASSQGRDRVSYEQYFGPGTRLTVT.

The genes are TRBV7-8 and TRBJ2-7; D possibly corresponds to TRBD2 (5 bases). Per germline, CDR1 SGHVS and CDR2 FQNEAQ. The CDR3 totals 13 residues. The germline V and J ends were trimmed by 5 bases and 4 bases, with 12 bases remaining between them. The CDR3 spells CASSASRGYEQYF. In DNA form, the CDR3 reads TGTGCCAGCAGCGCGTCCCGGGGTTACGAGCAGTACTTC. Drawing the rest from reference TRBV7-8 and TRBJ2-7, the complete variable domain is GAGVSQSPRYKVAKRGQDVALRCDPISGHVSLFWYQQALGQGPEFLTYFQNEAQLDKSGLPSDRFFAERPEGSVSTLKIQRTQQEDSAVYLCASSASRGYEQYFGPGTRLTVT.

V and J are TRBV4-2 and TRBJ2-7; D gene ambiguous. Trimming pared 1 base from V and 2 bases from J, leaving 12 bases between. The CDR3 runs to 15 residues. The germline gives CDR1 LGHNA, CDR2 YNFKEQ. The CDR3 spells CASSQVHGRTYEQYF. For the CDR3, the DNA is TGTGCCAGCAGCCAAGTTCATGGCAGAACCTACGAGCAGTACTTC.

The CDR3 region has the DNA TGTGCCAGCAGCTTAACCTACAGCTCCTACAATGAGCAGTTCTTC. Translating gives CASSLTYSSYNEQFF. This chain links TRBV7-3 with TRBJ2-1; D not resolved. Germline V CDR1 and CDR2: SGHTA, FQGTGA. The CDR3 has 15 amino acids. Trimming pared 0 bases from V and 0 bases from J, leaving 6 bases between.

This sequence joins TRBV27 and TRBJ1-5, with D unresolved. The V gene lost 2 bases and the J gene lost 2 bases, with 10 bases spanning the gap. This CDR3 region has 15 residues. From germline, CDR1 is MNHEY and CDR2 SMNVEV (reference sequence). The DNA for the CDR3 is TGTGCCAGCAGTTTAACGGGGTCAGGCAATCAGCCCCAGCATTTT. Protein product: CASSLTGSGNQPQHF.

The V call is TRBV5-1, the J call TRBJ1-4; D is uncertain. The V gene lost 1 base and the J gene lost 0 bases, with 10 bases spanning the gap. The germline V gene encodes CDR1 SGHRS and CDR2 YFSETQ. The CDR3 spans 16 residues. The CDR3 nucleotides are TGCGCCAGCAGCTTGTTTCCCTATACAACTAATGAAAAACTGTTTTTT. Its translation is CASSLFPYTTNEKLFF.

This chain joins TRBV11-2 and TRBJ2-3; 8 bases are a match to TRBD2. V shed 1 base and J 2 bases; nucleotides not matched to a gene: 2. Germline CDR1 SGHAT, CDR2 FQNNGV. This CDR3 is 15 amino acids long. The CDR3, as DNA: TGTGCCAGCAGCTTAGGCGGGAGGATCACAGATACGCAGTATTTT. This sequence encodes CASSLGGRITDTQYF.

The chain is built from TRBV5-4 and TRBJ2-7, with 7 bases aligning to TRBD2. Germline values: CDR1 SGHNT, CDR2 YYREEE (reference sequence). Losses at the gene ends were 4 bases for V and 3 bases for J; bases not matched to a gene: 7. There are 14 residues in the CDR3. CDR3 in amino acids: CASSRAGELYEQYF. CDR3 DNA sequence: TGTGCCAGCAGCCGGGCGGGAGAGCTCTACGAGCAGTACTTC.

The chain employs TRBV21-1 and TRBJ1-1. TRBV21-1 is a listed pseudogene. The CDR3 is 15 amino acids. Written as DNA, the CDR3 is TGTGCCAGCAGCAAAGTGGAAGGGAAGTACACTGAAGCTTTCTTT. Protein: CASSKVEGKYTEAFF.

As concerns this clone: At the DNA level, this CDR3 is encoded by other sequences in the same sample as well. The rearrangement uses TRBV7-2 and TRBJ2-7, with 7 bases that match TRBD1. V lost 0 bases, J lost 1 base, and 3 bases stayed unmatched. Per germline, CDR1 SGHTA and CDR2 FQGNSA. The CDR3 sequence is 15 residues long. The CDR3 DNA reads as TGTGCCAGCAGCTTAGCAGGGGGCGCTTCCTACGAGCAGTACTTC. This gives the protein CASSLAGGASYEQYF.

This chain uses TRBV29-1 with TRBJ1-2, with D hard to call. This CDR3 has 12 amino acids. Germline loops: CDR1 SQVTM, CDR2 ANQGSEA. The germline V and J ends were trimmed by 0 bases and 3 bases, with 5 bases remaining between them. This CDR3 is CSVEDVHYGYTF. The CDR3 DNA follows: TGCAGCGTTGAAGACGTCCACTATGGCTACACCTTC.

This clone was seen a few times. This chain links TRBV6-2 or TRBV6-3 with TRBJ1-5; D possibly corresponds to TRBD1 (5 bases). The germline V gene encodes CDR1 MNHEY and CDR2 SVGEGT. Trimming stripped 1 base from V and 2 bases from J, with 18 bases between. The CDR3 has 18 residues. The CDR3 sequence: CASSYFLPGPHGNQPQHF. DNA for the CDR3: TGTGCCAGCAGTTACTTTCTCCCGGGGCCGCACGGCAATCAGCCCCAGCATTTT.

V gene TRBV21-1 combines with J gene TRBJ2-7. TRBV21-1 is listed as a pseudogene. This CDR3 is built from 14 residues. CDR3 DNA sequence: TGTGCCAGCAGCAAAGGGGAGTGGGGCCACGAGCAGTACTTC. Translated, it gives CASSKGEWGHEQYF.

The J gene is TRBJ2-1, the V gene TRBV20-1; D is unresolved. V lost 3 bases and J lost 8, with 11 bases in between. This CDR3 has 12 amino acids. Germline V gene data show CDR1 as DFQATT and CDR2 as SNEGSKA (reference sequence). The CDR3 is CSASTRSDEQFF. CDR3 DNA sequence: TGCAGTGCTAGTACCAGGAGTGATGAGCAGTTCTTC.